This T cell receptor (beta chain) was observed in a study of post-analysis software for immune sequencing data. Notes on the study in general: Strong co-clustering by F measure was seen for same-batch samples. There were a few TRBV segments more frequent in patients than controls, and TRBV5-6, TRBV5-1 and TRBV20-1 were among them.

The CDR3 is made up of 18 amino acids. V trimming: 0 bases; J trimming: 0 bases; junction bases outside the gene matches: 9. The germline V gene encodes CDR1 DFQATT and CDR2 SNEGSKA (reference sequence). On this clonotype: What it recognizes is unknown.

The TCR beta cDNA libraries contained unique molecular identifiers. Via MiXCR, TCRdb re-called the PCR reads, giving one row per CDR3 protein. The table has under 650,000 distinct CDR3 sequences, 44% seen once; the top ten hold around 1.7%. This TCR came from a girl aged 10 to 17 with multiple sclerosis. V is TRBV20-1 and J is TRBJ2-3; 10 bases are shared with TRBD2. The material sequenced was blood. The CDR3 here is CSARDVASGSISTDTQYF. DNA for the CDR3: TGCAGTGCTAGAGATGTAGCTAGCGGGAGTATTAGCACAGATACGCAGTATTTT.